The source of this T cell receptor beta chain is a study of blood T cell repertoires in COVID-19. Study-level information: T cells, B-cell-depleted T cells, or PBMCs supplied cDNA or gDNA.

The CDR3 sequence is 15 residues long. Looked up from germline, CDR1 is MDHEN and CDR2 is SYDVKM. With 3 bases clipped from V and 5 bases from J, the junction kept 6 bases outside the gene matches. Using immunoSEQ multiplex PCR, the repertoire was profiled, and TCRdb retains in-frame clones only, with some absent. The sample contains tens of thousands of clones, about 83% of which appear only once. This clone was detected a few times. The clonotype originates from a woman aged 55-75 years with COVID-19, enrolled during active disease. The material sequenced was peripheral blood. V usage is TRBV28 and J usage is TRBJ2-7, with TRBD2 matching over 11 bases. In DNA form, the CDR3 reads TGTGCCAGCAGTTTTACTAGCGGGAGTAAGAACGAGCAGTACTTC. As protein: CASSFTSGSKNEQYF.